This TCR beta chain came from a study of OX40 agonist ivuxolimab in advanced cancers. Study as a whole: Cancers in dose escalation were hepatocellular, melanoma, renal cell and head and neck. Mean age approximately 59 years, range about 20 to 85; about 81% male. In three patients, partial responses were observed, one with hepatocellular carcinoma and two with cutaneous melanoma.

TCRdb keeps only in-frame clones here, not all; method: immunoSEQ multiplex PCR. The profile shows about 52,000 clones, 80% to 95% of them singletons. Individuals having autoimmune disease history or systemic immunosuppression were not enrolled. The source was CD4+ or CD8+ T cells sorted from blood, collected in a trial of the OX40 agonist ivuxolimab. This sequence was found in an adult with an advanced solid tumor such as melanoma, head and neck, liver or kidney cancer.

The CDR3 is CAIRRGDETQYF. The CDR3 DNA follows: TGTGCCATCAGAAGGGGTGACGAGACCCAGTACTTC. The chain recombines TRBV10-3 with TRBJ2-5; possible D gene TRBD1, 5 bases. Deletions cut 6 bases from V and 5 bases from J, with 10 bases between. The CDR3 loop spans 12 amino acids. Germline values: CDR1 ENHRY, CDR2 SYGVKD.